This TCR beta chain was obtained from a study of cytomegalovirus exposure and HLA in healthy donors. The study, taken as a whole, reports: Later on, a genetic analysis was performed. It linked a missense variant in DCLRE1C with V- and J-gene trimming of TCR beta.

Note on this clone: What it recognizes is unknown.

In the PCR, 60 Vbeta and 13 Jbeta primers were used. Clones were sequenced by immunoSEQ multiplex PCR, and TCRdb holds only the in-frame ones, with some missing. The sample shows around 76,000 clones, and 1.4% to 1.5% sits with its ten largest clones. The sample consisted of PBMCs. The clonotype comes from a woman in her sixties in good health and CMV-seronegative.

The chain's CDR3 is CASSRTGDHYNEQFF. CDR3 nucleotide sequence: TGTGCCAGCAGCCGGACAGGGGATCACTACAATGAGCAGTTCTTC. V gene TRBV7-9 combines with J gene TRBJ2-1; TRBD1 aligns across 9 bases. This CDR3 has 15 amino acids. The junction had 5 bases not matched to a gene; V was cut back by 5 bases and J by 3 bases. Germline CDR1 and CDR2: SEHNR and FQNEAQ (reference sequence).